These 25 T cell receptor beta chains were all obtained from the same sample, sequenced in a study of PD-L1 blockade in urothelial cancer (dated by TCRdb to 2015 to 2018). Library method: the immunoSEQ multiplex PCR assay. The immuneACCESS repertoire file appears here via TCRdb, limited to in-frame rearrangements. These files lack a portion of the clones; in checked studies, under half of the deficit traces to unresolved V genes, and the cause of the others is not known. The sample table holds under 60,000 clones, of which around 85% were seen once. About 10% of the sample is in the top ten clones. In the paper's terms, the time point label means: peripheral blood 6 weeks after treatment start. Sequencing used PBMCs, obtained around atezolizumab (anti-PD-L1) treatment. The receptors here all came from a man between 60 and 70 years old with urothelial cancer.

The rearrangement joins TRBV5-1 to TRBJ1-2; a weak D match, TRBD1 (5 bases). CDR1 and CDR2 (germline): SGHRS, YFSETQ. The CDR3 consists of 15 residues. The V and J ends lost 3 bases and 3 bases respectively, with 15 bases between them. The CDR3: CASSSINQGDYGYTF. The CDR3 DNA is TGCGCCAGCAGCTCCATTAATCAAGGGGACTATGGCTACACCTTC.

The count of this clone is one. This chain connects TRBV4-3 to TRBJ1-2; 7 bases fit TRBD1. There are 15 residues in the CDR3. Germline lookup yields CDR1 LGHNA and CDR2 YSLEER. After removal of 0 bases from V and 5 bases from J, the junction contained 6 bases not matched to a gene. The CDR3 is CASSQDSGTEYGYTF. The DNA for the CDR3 is TGCGCCAGCAGCCAAGATTCCGGGACAGAGTATGGCTACACCTTC.

This clone was seen a single time. The J gene is TRBJ2-7, the V gene TRBV28; TRBD1 agrees at 9 bases. The CDR3 consists of 18 residues. CDR1 is MDHEN, CDR2 SYDVKM, per germline. Trimming at V came to 7 bases and at J to 5 bases, leaving 21 bases not matched to a gene. The CDR3 here is CASKHPSGTGLLLHEQYF. CDR3 nucleotides: TGTGCCAGCAAACATCCGAGTGGGACAGGGCTTTTACTTCACGAGCAGTACTTC.

The V gene is TRBV28, the J gene TRBJ2-3; 9 bases agree with TRBD1. This CDR3 contains 14 residues. The J segment lost 6 bases and the V segment lost 7 bases, leaving 8 bases of the junction unmatched. Per germline, CDR1 MDHEN and CDR2 SYDVKM. CDR3 residues: CASNSLGQGDTQYF. The DNA of the CDR3 is TGTGCCAGCAACTCGTTAGGACAGGGGGATACGCAGTATTTT.

The chain joins TRBV7-3 to TRBJ2-1, with 7 bases aligning to TRBD1. Germline V gives CDR1 SGHTA, CDR2 FQGTGA. This CDR3 region has 15 residues. The J segment lost 6 bases and the V segment lost 3 bases, leaving 8 bases of the junction unmatched. The CDR3 protein is CASSLTGSATNEQFF. CDR3 DNA: TGTGCCAGCAGCTTGACAGGGAGCGCTACCAATGAGCAGTTCTTC.

The DNA for the CDR3 is TGTGCCTGGCGCCGACCGGGACAGGGGGCGGAAAAACTGTTTTTT. This translates into CAWRRPGQGAEKLFF. This sequence joins TRBV30 and TRBJ1-4, with 12 positions matching TRBD1. CDR3 length: 15 amino acids. Looked up from germline, CDR1 is GTSNPN and CDR2 is SVGIG (reference sequence). The V segment lost 5 bases and the J segment 8 bases; nucleotides outside the gene matches: 9.

The rearrangement joins TRBV25-1 to TRBJ2-2, with 8 bases lining up with TRBD2. The length of the CDR3 is 16 residues. Germline V gives CDR1 MGHDK, CDR2 SYGVNS. J gave up 5 bases and V 5 bases, and 10 bases lay outside the gene matches. As DNA, the CDR3 is TGTGCCAGCAGTCCCCCCTCTCTAGCGGGTACCGGGGAGCTGTTTTTT. It specifies CASSPPSLAGTGELFF.

This chain joins TRBV7-9 and TRBJ2-7, with D maybe TRBD2 (6 bases). The CDR3 is 11 residues long. Germline CDR1 reads SEHNR; CDR2 reads FQNEAQ (reference sequence). V was cut by 3 bases and J by 7 bases, with 7 bases left in between. CDR3 DNA: TGTGCCAGCAGCTTTGGGGGGGAGCAGTACTTC. This codes for CASSFGGEQYF.

The chain is built from TRBV10-2 and TRBJ2-6, with TRBD2 as a possible D gene (5 bases). The CDR3 is made up of 16 amino acids. V was clipped by 2 bases and J by 3 bases, with 11 bases between them. Per the germline V gene, CDR1 is WSHSY and CDR2 is SAAADI. Here the CDR3 DNA reads TGCGCCAGCAGTGAGCCGGGAATATATGGGGCCAACGTCCTGACTTTC. Residues: CASSEPGIYGANVLTF.

The V gene is TRBV14, the J gene TRBJ2-3; 10 bases align to TRBD2. With V trimmed by 0 bases and J by 0 bases, 3 bases remained unmatched. This CDR3 is 17 amino acids long. Germline V lookup: CDR1 SGHDN, CDR2 FVKESK. CDR3 DNA sequence: TGTGCCAGCAGCCAAGACCTAGCGGGGGCTAGCACAGATACGCAGTATTTT. This gives the protein CASSQDLAGASTDTQYF.

The rearrangement links TRBV29-1 to TRBJ2-2; a weak D match, TRBD2 (6 bases). The CDR3 extends over 14 amino acids. The V and J ends lost 7 bases and 1 base respectively, with 13 bases between them. Germline-derived CDR1 and CDR2 are SQVTM and ANQGSEA. The CDR3 sequence: CSARDFRNTGELFF. The CDR3, as DNA: TGCAGCGCCCGGGACTTCAGGAACACCGGGGAGCTGTTTTTT.

In its sample, this clone was seen a few times. The chain employs TRBV10-2 and TRBJ1-5, with D tentatively TRBD1 (5 bases). Trimming took 2 bases from V and 7 from J, leaving 9 bases between them. Germline assignment: CDR1 WSHSY and CDR2 SAAADI. This CDR3 comprises 13 residues. The CDR3 bases are TGCGCCAGCAGTGAGGGGGCACGCCAGCCCCAGCATTTT. It is translated as CASSEGARQPQHF.

This chain links TRBV11-3 with TRBJ2-5; TRBD2 matches at 10 bases. Germline CDR1 reads SGHNT; CDR2 reads YENEEA. The CDR3 extends over 15 amino acids. V shed 5 bases, J shed 2 bases, and the junction held 5 bases outside the gene matches. CDR3 residues: CASSPRTSGQETQYF. For the CDR3, the DNA is TGTGCCAGCAGCCCGAGGACTAGCGGACAAGAGACCCAGTACTTC.

The V and J genes are TRBV6-1 and TRBJ1-5; 7 positions agree with TRBD1. Germline trimming cut 1 base from V and 5 bases from J; bases unmatched to any gene: 8. The length of the CDR3 is 16 residues. Germline V CDR1 and CDR2: MNHNS, SASEGT. Written as DNA, the CDR3 is TGTGCCAGCAGTGAAGGGTTGGGACAGCCTCATCAGCCCCAGCATTTT. Protein product: CASSEGLGQPHQPQHF.

The rearrangement links TRBV6-1 to TRBJ2-7, with a weak D call TRBD1 (5 bases). V was pared by 5 bases and J by 4 bases, with 9 bases between. There are 12 residues in the CDR3. Germline V gene data show CDR1 as MNHNS and CDR2 as SASEGT. In DNA form, the CDR3 reads TGTGCCAGCAGTCGACAGACATACGAGCAGTACTTC. Translation gives CASSRQTYEQYF.

Remarks on this clone: A junction end diverges from the germline sequence, so it may reflect a read error. This sequence joins TRBV7-9 and TRBJ1-1, with D possibly matching TRBD1 (6 bases). The germline V gene has CDR1 SEHNR and CDR2 FQNEAQ (reference sequence). CDR3 length: 15 amino acids. DNA of the CDR3: TGTGCCAGCAGCGCCTGGGACACCCGGAACTCTGAAGCTTTCTTT. It yields the protein CASSAWDTRNSEAFF.

This chain joins TRBV2 and TRBJ2-5, with 9 bases identical to TRBD2. The V gene's germline CDR1 is SNHLY and CDR2 FYNNEI. The CDR3 length is 15 residues. V trimming: 2 bases; J trimming: 1 base; junction bases outside the gene matches: 2. The CDR3 region is CASSEPLAGQETQYF. CDR3 DNA sequence: TGTGCCAGCAGTGAACCACTAGCGGGCCAAGAGACCCAGTACTTC. Full variable domain (outside the CDR3, taken from reference TRBV2 and TRBJ2-5): EPEVTQTPSHQVTQMGQEVILRCVPISNHLYFYWYRQILGQKVEFLVSFYNNEISEKSEIFDDQFSVERPDGSNFTLKIRSTKLEDSAMYFCASSEPLAGQETQYFGPGTRLLVL.

A word on this clone: A read error may account for a junction end that differs from germline. The chain couples TRBV2 to TRBJ1-2; D unclear. The CDR3 contains 12 residues. Germline assignment: CDR1 SNHLY and CDR2 FYNNEI. The DNA for the CDR3 is TGTGCCAGCATAGCGCAGGTTCCTCCCGTGTCCTTC. Residues: CASIAQVPPVSF.

The V gene is TRBV7-8, the J gene TRBJ2-6; D unclear. The CDR3 is 14 residues long. Germline CDR1 and CDR2: SGHVS and FQNEAQ. Between the trimmed V and J ends, which lost 5 bases and 0 bases, there was a span of 5 bases. This chain's CDR3 is CASSLPSGANVLTF. CDR3 bases: TGTGCCAGCAGCCTACCCTCTGGGGCCAACGTCCTGACTTTC.

CDR3 residues: CASNRDRGTYEQYF. The CDR3 DNA reads as TGTGCCAGCAACCGGGACAGGGGGACCTACGAGCAGTACTTC. The genes are TRBV2 and TRBJ2-7, with 11 positions matching TRBD1. Trimming at V came to 7 bases and at J to 2 bases, leaving 4 bases not matched to a gene. CDR1 and CDR2 from the germline V gene are SNHLY and FYNNEI. CDR3 size: 14 residues. Using reference TRBV2 and TRBJ2-7 for the parts outside the CDR3, the full variable domain is EPEVTQTPSHQVTQMGQEVILRCVPISNHLYFYWYRQILGQKVEFLVSFYNNEISEKSEIFDDQFSVERPDGSNFTLKIRSTKLEDSAMYFCASNRDRGTYEQYFGPGTRLTVT.

This clone appeared a few times. This chain connects TRBV7-6 to TRBJ2-7; 9 positions match TRBD1. Per the germline V gene, CDR1 is SGHVS and CDR2 is FNYEAQ. The CDR3 is 16 residues long. Trimming took 5 bases from V and 2 from J; bases not matched to a gene: 10. The DNA for the CDR3 is TGTGCCAGCAGCCCCAGTCTCGGACAGGGGCCCTACGAGCAGTACTTC. Translated, it gives CASSPSLGQGPYEQYF.

The chain joins TRBV5-8 to TRBJ2-7; D gene uncertain. This CDR3 is built from 12 residues. The germline V and J ends were trimmed by 4 bases and 6 bases, with 11 bases remaining between them. Germline CDR1 reads SGHTS; CDR2 reads YDEGEE. The CDR3 here is CASSPLTLEQYF. DNA of the CDR3: TGTGCCAGCAGCCCCCTTACTCTCGAGCAGTACTTC.

The gene calls are TRBV6-5 and TRBJ1-5; 8 nucleotides agree with TRBD1. Germline lookup yields CDR1 MNHEY and CDR2 SVGAGI. The CDR3 is 14 amino acids. Trimming cost V 5 bases and J 2 bases; bases outside gene matches: 2. CDR3 nucleotides: TGTGCCAGCAGTCAGACAGGGGGCAATCAGCCCCAGCATTTT. This sequence encodes CASSQTGGNQPQHF.

The V call is TRBV27, the J call TRBJ1-2; TRBD1 agrees at 7 bases. Germline loops: CDR1 MNHEY, CDR2 SMNVEV (reference sequence). With V trimmed by 6 bases and J by 5 bases, 9 bases remained unmatched. The CDR3 consists of 14 residues. The CDR3 sequence is CASRMPGQYYGYTF. The CDR3, as DNA: TGTGCCAGCAGAATGCCGGGACAGTATTATGGCTACACCTTC.

The genes are TRBV5-1 and TRBJ2-7; 7 bases match TRBD1. Germline CDR1 is SGHRS and CDR2 is YFSETQ. The V and J ends lost 2 bases and 4 bases, in that order; junction bases with no gene match: 6. This CDR3 is 14 amino acids long. Here the CDR3 reads CASSFSQGSYEQYF. CDR3 coding DNA: TGCGCCAGCAGCTTTTCACAGGGGAGTTACGAGCAGTACTTC.